Listed below are T cell receptor beta chains from one sample, sequenced in a study of blood T cell repertoires in COVID-19. Sequencing used immunoSEQ multiplex PCR; TCRdb keeps in-frame clones, though not all of them. This table holds 80,000 to 100,000 clones, just over 85% found once. The source material was peripheral blood. These receptors were taken from a man in his fifties or sixties with COVID-19, enrolled during active disease. Each CDR3 is given with its conserved first and last residue. The order of the fields is clone size, V gene, CDR3 length, D gene, J gene, CDR3 protein, CDR3 DNA. A D gene is named only where the DNA matches it firmly. The size of a clone is reported for some rows only, either as once, few or many, or as a class for expanded clones.

clone_size: NA
v_call: TRBV5-1
cdr3_length: 13
d_call: TRBD1
j_call: TRBJ2-3
cdr3_aa: CASSSGTAPSQYF
cdr3_nt: TGCGCCAGCAGCTCCGGGACAGCCCCGTCGCAGTATTTT

clone_size: NA
v_call: TRBV3-1/TRBV3-2
cdr3_length: 14
d_call: NA
j_call: TRBJ1-1
cdr3_aa: CASSIRQVNTEAFF
cdr3_nt: TGTGCCAGCAGTATCAGGCAGGTGAACACTGAAGCTTTCTTT

clone_size: once
v_call: TRBV6-1
cdr3_length: 15
d_call: NA
j_call: TRBJ1-2
cdr3_aa: CASSESWGLPYGYTF
cdr3_nt: TGTGCCAGCAGTGAAAGTTGGGGCCTGCCCTATGGCTACACCTTC

clone_size: few
v_call: TRBV7-9
cdr3_length: 14
d_call: TRBD1
j_call: TRBJ1-2
cdr3_aa: CASSLMGQTGRYTF
cdr3_nt: TGTGCCAGCAGCTTAATGGGACAGACCGGGCGCTACACCTTC

clone_size: NA
v_call: TRBV6-5
cdr3_length: 14
d_call: TRBD1
j_call: TRBJ1-1
cdr3_aa: CASCRQGGNTEAFF
cdr3_nt: TGTGCCAGCTGCCGACAGGGGGGGAACACTGAAGCTTTCTTT

clone_size: NA
v_call: TRBV5-5
cdr3_length: 19
d_call: NA
j_call: TRBJ2-7
cdr3_aa: CASSLLSLRQRSINYEQYF
cdr3_nt: TGTGCCAGCAGCTTGTTATCGTTGAGACAGCGATCCATCAACTACGAGCAGTACTTC

clone_size: NA
v_call: TRBV28
cdr3_length: 15
d_call: TRBD2
j_call: TRBJ2-1
cdr3_aa: CASRLAGPSYNEQFF
cdr3_nt: TGTGCCAGCAGGTTAGCGGGGCCTTCCTACAATGAGCAGTTCTTC

clone_size: NA
v_call: TRBV19
cdr3_length: 15
d_call: NA
j_call: TRBJ1-5
cdr3_aa: CASSNRQLSNQPQHF
cdr3_nt: TGTGCCAGTAGTAATCGACAGCTTAGCAATCAGCCCCAGCATTTT

clone_size: NA
v_call: TRBV12-3/TRBV12-4
cdr3_length: 13
d_call: NA
j_call: TRBJ1-2
cdr3_aa: CASGDYRNYGYTF
cdr3_nt: TGTGCCAGCGGGGACTATAGGAACTATGGCTACACCTTC

clone_size: NA
v_call: TRBV5-1
cdr3_length: 14
d_call: NA
j_call: TRBJ1-5
cdr3_aa: CASSLGTVNQPQHF
cdr3_nt: TGCGCCAGCAGCTTGGGGACAGTCAATCAGCCCCAGCATTTT

clone_size: NA
v_call: TRBV19
cdr3_length: 14
d_call: NA
j_call: TRBJ2-1
cdr3_aa: CASSRSGSYNEQFF
cdr3_nt: TGTGCCAGTAGTAGGTCGGGGTCCTACAATGAGCAGTTCTTC

clone_size: NA
v_call: TRBV5-4
cdr3_length: 15
d_call: TRBD1
j_call: TRBJ1-4
cdr3_aa: CASSGQGASNEKLFF
cdr3_nt: TGTGCCAGCAGCGGTCAGGGGGCGTCTAATGAAAAACTGTTTTTT

clone_size: NA
v_call: TRBV30
cdr3_length: 13
d_call: NA
j_call: TRBJ1-5
cdr3_aa: CAWSSGGHQPQHF
cdr3_nt: TGTGCCTGGAGTTCGGGGGGCCATCAGCCCCAGCATTTT